This T cell receptor beta chain stems from a study of regulatory T cells in long-lasting Graves disease. Study-level findings and limits: Lower TCR diversity characterized persistent Graves' patients relative to newly diagnosed patients.

Germline V gene lookup returns CDR1 DFQATT and CDR2 SNEGSKA (reference sequence). CDR3 size: 15 residues. J gave up 6 bases and V 2 bases, and 8 bases lay outside the gene matches. According to the study, TCR beta libraries were built with iRepertoire HTBI primers and CDR3-region Arm-PCR. Per the authors' pipeline: Spanning all samples, the identified segments comprised 60 to 70 TRBV and around 15 TRBJ. TCRdb ran MiXCR on the multiplex PCR reads and lists one entry per CDR3 protein. These V and J calls derive from TCRdb rather than the authors' analysis. The table lists approximately 400,000 distinct CDR3 sequences, 14% to 15% of them singletons. On this clonotype: Its antigen is unidentified.

Described time point: newly diagnosed GD, antithyroid drugs for less than 3 months. Extracted RNA from PBMCs served as the source of the TCR library. This same sample was also part of a study on T cells in Graves' hyperthyroidism and ophthalmopathy.

The V and J genes are TRBV20-1 and TRBJ2-2; 8 bases line up with TRBD1. This specimen consisted of peripheral blood mononuclear cells (PBMCs), obtained at new diagnosis, from a patient treated with antithyroid drugs. The TCR was taken from a woman in her twenties or thirties with Graves disease. This CDR3 reads CSARRSGGNPGELFF. The CDR3 DNA reads TGCAGTGCTAGACGTTCAGGGGGCAACCCCGGGGAGCTGTTTTTT.